What follows is one TCR beta chain and its context. In this sample, this clonotype turned up many times. The antigen it binds to is not known. The sample holds no much larger clone one base away, and base qualities are not on file. The TCR beta CDR3 regions were amplified from the RNA transcripts. The first round of RT-PCR for the TCR CDR3 was performed with the HTBI primer set and the Qiagen OneStep RT-PCR kit. A second multiplex PCR round built the libraries, followed by size selection and purification. Sequencing of the libraries was done on an Illumina HiSeq2000 using paired-end 100 bp reads. On the study's bioinformatics: SOAPnuke was used to process the raw data, removing reads that contained adapters or uncalled bases, had a mean Phred below 15, or lacked an exact match to the constant primer or identifier. COPE v1.2.5 was used to merge high-quality paired reads, and clonotypes were defined as unique nucleotide sequences. MiTCR v1.1 was used to align clonotypes to the IMGT TRBV, TRBD and TRBJ reference segments. Only V-J combinations with frequency above 0.0001, covering 99% to 99.2% of repertoires, were analysed. The TCS score was defined as the ratio of F50 (clonal expansion) to E x V (chaos), calculated using BLOSUM62-based TCRdist between CDR3 peptides within each V-J. Welch's t-statistics and random forest reduced roughly 500 V-J features to 13, which were used in a naive Bayes classifier (R e1071). TCRdb ran its own pipeline on the public reads, namely fastp trimming at Q25 and MiXCR clone calling, and kept in-frame beta chains. Each entry is one CDR3 protein sequence, shown with its most common DNA and genes. In this record, the V and J calls reflect TCRdb's handling and not the investigators' own analysis. The sample records 200,000 to 300,000 distinct CDR3 sequences, about a sixth of which are singletons. About 29% of the sample is in the top ten clones.

The source of the sample is a study of T cells in Graves' hyperthyroidism and ophthalmopathy (dated by TCRdb to about 2019). With regard to the full study: Peripheral blood was collected at initial diagnosis, before any treatment. To identify TCR V-J signatures that set the groups apart, the researchers used a discovery cohort of about a hundred patients, made up of 40 to 45 with Graves' ophthalmopathy and around 58 with stable Graves' hyperthyroidism. In about six Graves' hyperthyroidism patients, the study also compared T-cell repertoires from thyroid tissue with T-cell repertoires from blood. According to the paper, TCR Vbeta CDR3 sequencing was carried out on 135 peripheral blood samples, which came from some 41 ophthalmopathy, approximately 78 hyperthyroidism and about 17 progressor patients. The 85 to 100 discovery patients were randomly split 7:3 into training and test sets. Following sampling, methimazole starting at 30 mg daily was given to hyperthyroidism patients, and high-dose intravenous methylprednisolone was given to ophthalmopathy patients. Whether ophthalmopathy could be predicted prospectively was tested in an independent validation cohort made up of approximately 19 hyperthyroidism patients plus 17 patients who later progressed to ophthalmopathy.

Overall results and qualifications from the work: In cross-validation, a model built on a 13 V-J signature told ophthalmopathy apart from stable hyperthyroidism with under 90% sensitivity and around 83% specificity, and in testing the same model reached 80%/75%. Most expanded thyroid clonotypes (frequency above 0.001) were also detected in blood, a finding suggesting that blood repertoires may reflect thyroid immune responses. Sample size was not statistically predetermined, and investigators were not blinded to group allocation. In validation, progression to ophthalmopathy was predicted by the model with nearly 71% sensitivity and under 85% specificity, a median of 6.5 months before onset.

Moderately to severely active disease, a Clinical Activity Score of at least 3, a NOSPECS grade of at least 4, and a duration under 3 months were present in ophthalmopathy patients. The study excluded patients with uncontrolled infections, other autoimmune diseases, pregnancy or lactation. Diagnoses were established on the basis of clinical symptoms, serum thyroxine and TRAb, thyroid ultrasound, and orbital computed tomography. PBMCs were separated from 7.5 to 10 ml of fresh peripheral blood using Ficoll-Paque density gradient centrifugation. Total RNA was extracted with Trizol reagent, and quality was checked on an Agilent 2100 Bioanalyzer. Input material: blood. The receptor's source is a woman aged 18 to 35 with Graves' ophthalmopathy.

The bases read TGTGCCAGCAGCCATTTTTTGGGACTAGCCTTCCAACGAGCCAAAAACATTCAGTACTTC. Its translation is CASSHFLGLAFQRAKNIQYF. In this chain, TRBV6-2 or TRBV6-3 is recombined with TRBJ2-4; TRBD2 fits 9 bases in the junction. Trimming accounts for 6 bases at V and 0 bases at J, while the number of junction bases matched to no gene is 18. The germline V gene yields MNHEY for CDR1 and SVGEGT for CDR2. The CDR3 covers 20 residues, taking in both the cysteine and the phenylalanine. The entry retains the CDR3 DNA only, 60 bases that are in frame from base 1.